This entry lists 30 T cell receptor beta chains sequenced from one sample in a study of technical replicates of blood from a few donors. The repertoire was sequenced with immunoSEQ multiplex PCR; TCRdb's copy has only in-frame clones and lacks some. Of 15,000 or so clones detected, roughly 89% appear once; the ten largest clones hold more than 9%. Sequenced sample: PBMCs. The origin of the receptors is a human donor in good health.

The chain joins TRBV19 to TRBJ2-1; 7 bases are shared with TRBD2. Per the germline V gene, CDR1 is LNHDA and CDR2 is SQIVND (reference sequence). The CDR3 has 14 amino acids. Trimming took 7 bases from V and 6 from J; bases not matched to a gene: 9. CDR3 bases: TGTGCCAGTATCTCAGCGGGGACTTTCAATGAGCAGTTCTTC. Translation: CASISAGTFNEQFF.

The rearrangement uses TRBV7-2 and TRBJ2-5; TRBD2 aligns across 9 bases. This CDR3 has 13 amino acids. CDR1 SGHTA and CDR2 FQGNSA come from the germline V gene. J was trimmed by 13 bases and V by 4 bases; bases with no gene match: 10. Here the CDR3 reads CASSYKPSGIPYF. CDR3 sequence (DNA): TGTGCCAGCAGCTACAAACCTAGCGGGATCCCGTACTTC. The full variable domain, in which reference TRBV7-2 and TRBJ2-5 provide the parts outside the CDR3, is GAGVSQSPSNKVTEKGKDVELRCDPISGHTALYWYRQSLGQGLEFLIYFQGNSAPDKSGLPSDRFSAERTGGSVSTLTIQRTQQEDSAVYLCASSYKPSGIPYFGPGTRLLVL.

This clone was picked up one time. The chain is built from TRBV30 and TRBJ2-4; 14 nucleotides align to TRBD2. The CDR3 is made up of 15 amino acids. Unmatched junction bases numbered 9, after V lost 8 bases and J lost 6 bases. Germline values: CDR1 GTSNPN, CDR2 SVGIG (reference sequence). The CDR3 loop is CAGGGLAGVGNIQYF. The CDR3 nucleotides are TGTGCCGGGGGGGGACTAGCGGGAGTCGGAAACATTCAGTACTTC.

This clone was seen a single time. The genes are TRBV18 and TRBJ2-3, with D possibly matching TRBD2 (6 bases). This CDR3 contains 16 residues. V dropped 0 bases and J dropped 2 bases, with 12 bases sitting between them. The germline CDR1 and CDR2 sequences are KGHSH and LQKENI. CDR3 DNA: TGTGCCAGCTCACCACCGGAGGGCAGGGACACAGATACGCAGTATTTT. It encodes CASSPPEGRDTDTQYF.

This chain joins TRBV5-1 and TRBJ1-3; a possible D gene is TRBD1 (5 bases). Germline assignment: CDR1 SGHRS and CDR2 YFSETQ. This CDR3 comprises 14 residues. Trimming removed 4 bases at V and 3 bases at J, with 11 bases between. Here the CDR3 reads CASSDQGFGNTIYF. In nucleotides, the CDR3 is TGCGCCAGCAGCGATCAGGGTTTTGGAAACACCATATATTTT.

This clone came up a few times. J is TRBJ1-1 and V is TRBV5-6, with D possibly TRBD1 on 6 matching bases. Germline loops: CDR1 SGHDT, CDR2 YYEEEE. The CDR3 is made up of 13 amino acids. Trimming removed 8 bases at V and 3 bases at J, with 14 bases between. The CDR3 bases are TGTGCCAGTGGGGCGGACAGCTACACTGAAGCTTTCTTT. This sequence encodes CASGADSYTEAFF.

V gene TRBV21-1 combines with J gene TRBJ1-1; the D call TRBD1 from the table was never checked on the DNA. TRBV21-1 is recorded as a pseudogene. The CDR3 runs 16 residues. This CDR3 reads CASSKGPGQGNTEAFF. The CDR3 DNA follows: TGTGCCAGCAGCAAAGGACCGGGACAGGGGAACACTGAAGCTTTCTTT.

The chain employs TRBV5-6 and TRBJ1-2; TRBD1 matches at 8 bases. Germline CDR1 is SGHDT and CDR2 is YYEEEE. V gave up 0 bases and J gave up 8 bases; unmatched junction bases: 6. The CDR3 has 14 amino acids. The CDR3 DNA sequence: TGTGCCAGCAGCTTGGAATGGTCAGGGGGCGGCTACACCTTC. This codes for CASSLEWSGGGYTF.

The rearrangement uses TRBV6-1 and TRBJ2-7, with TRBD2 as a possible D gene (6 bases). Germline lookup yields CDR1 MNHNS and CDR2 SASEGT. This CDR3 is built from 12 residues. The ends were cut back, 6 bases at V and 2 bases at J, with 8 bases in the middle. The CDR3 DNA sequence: TGTGCCAGCAGGGACTACACCTACGAGCAGTACTTC. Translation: CASRDYTYEQYF.

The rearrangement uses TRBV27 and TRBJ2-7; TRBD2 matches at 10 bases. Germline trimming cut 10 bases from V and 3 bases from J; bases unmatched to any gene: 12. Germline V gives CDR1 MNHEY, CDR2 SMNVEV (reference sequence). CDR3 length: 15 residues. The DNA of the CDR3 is TGTGCCACCAGCGCCGGACTAGCGGAGTTCTACGAGCAGTACTTC. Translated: CATSAGLAEFYEQYF.

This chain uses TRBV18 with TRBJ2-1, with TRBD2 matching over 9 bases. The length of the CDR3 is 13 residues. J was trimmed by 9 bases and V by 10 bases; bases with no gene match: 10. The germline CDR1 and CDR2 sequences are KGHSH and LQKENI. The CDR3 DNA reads TGTGCCACCGGGGATAGCGGGAGAACTGAGCAGTTCTTC. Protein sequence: CATGDSGRTEQFF.

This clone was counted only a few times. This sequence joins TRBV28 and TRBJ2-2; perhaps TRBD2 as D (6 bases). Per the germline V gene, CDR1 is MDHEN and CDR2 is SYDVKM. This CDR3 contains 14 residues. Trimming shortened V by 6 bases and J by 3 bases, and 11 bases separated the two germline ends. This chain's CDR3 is CASREGPYTGELFF. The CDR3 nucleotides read TGTGCCAGCAGGGAGGGCCCTTACACCGGGGAGCTGTTTTTT. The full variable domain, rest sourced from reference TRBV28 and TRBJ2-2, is DVKVTQSSRYLVKRTGEKVFLECVQDMDHENMFWYRQDPGLGLRLIYFSYDVKMKEKGDIPEGYSVSREKKERFSLILESASTNQTSMYLCASREGPYTGELFFGEGSRLTVL.

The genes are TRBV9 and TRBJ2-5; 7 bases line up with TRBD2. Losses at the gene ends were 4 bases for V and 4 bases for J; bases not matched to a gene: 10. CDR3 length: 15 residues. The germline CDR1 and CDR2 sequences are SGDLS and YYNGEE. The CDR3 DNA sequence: TGTGCCAGCAGCCGGTCTGGCGGGGGTGGAGAGACCCAGTACTTC. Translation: CASSRSGGGGETQYF.

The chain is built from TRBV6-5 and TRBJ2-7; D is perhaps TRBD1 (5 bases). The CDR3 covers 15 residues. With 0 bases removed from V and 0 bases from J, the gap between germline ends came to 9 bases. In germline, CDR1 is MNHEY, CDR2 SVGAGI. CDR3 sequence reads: CASSYSQGSSYEQYF. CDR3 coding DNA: TGTGCCAGCAGTTACTCTCAGGGTAGCTCCTACGAGCAGTACTTC.

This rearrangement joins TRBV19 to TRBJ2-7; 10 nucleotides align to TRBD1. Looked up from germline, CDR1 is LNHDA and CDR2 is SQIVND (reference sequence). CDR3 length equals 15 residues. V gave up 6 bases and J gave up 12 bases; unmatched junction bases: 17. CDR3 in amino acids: CASSRDTGQGYGRYF. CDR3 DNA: TGTGCCAGTAGCAGGGACACGGGACAGGGGTACGGTCGGTACTTC.

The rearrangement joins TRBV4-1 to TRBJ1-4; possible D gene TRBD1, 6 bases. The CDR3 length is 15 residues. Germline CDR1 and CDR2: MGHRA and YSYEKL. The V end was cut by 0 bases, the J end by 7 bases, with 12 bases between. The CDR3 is CASSQDRRGGEKLFF. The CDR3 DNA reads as TGCGCCAGCAGCCAAGATCGCAGGGGTGGTGAAAAACTGTTTTTT.

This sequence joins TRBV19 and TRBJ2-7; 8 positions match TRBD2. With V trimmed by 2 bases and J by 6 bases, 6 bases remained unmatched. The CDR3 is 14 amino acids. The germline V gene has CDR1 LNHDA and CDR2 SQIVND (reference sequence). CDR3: CASSISGRAAEQYF. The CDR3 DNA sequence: TGTGCCAGTAGTATATCCGGGAGGGCGGCCGAGCAGTACTTC. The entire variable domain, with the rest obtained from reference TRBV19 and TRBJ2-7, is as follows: DGGITQSPKYLFRKEGQNVTLSCEQNLNHDAMYWYRQDPGQGLRLIYYSQIVNDFQKGDIAEGYSVSREKKESFPLTVTSAQKNPTAFYLCASSISGRAAEQYFGPGTRLTVT.

The CDR3 region is CASSPDSAGELFF. Written as DNA, the CDR3 is TGTGCCAGCAGCCCCGATAGCGCCGGGGAGCTGTTTTTT. The chain couples TRBV5-4 to TRBJ2-2; TRBD2 might be the D (5 bases). The CDR3 length is 13 residues. Trimming removed 4 bases at V and 6 bases at J, with 10 bases between. Germline lookup yields CDR1 SGHNT and CDR2 YYREEE (reference sequence).

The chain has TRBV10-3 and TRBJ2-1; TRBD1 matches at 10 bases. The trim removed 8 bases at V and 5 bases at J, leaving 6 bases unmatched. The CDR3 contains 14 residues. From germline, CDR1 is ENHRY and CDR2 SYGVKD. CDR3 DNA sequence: TGTGCCATCCACCGGGACAGGGGAGACAATGAGCAGTTCTTC. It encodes CAIHRDRGDNEQFF.

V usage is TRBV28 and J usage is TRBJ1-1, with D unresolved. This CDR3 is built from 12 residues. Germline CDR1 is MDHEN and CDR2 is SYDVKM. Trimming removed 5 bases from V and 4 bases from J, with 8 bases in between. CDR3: CASSGLFTEAFF. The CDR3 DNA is TGTGCCAGCAGTGGCCTTTTCACTGAAGCTTTCTTT.

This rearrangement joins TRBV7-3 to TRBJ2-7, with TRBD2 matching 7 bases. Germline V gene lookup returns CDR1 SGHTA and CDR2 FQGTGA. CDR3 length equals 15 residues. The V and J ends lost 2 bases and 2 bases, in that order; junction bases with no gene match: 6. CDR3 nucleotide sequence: TGTGCCAGCAGCTTATTGGGAGGGCAAACCTACGAGCAGTACTTC. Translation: CASSLLGGQTYEQYF.

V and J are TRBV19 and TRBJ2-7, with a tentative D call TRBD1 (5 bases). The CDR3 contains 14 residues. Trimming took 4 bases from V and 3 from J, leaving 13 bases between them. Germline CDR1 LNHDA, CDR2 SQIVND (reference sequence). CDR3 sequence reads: CASSRQMNLYEQYF. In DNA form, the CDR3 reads TGTGCCAGTAGTAGACAGATGAACCTCTACGAGCAGTACTTC. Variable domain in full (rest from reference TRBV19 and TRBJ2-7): DGGITQSPKYLFRKEGQNVTLSCEQNLNHDAMYWYRQDPGQGLRLIYYSQIVNDFQKGDIAEGYSVSREKKESFPLTVTSAQKNPTAFYLCASSRQMNLYEQYFGPGTRLTVT.

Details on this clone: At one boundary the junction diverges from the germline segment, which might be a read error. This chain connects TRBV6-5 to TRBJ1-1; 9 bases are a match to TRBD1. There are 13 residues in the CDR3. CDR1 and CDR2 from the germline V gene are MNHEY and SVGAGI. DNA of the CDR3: TGTGCCAGCAGTCCGCCCGGGACAGGGAATATGGCCTTT. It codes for CASSPPGTGNMAF.

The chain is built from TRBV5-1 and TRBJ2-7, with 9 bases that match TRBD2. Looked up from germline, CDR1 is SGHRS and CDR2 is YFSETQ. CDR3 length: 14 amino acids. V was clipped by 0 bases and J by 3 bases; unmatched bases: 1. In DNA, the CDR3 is TGCGCCAGCAGCTTGGCTAGCGGGGACTACGAGCAGTACTTC. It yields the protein CASSLASGDYEQYF.

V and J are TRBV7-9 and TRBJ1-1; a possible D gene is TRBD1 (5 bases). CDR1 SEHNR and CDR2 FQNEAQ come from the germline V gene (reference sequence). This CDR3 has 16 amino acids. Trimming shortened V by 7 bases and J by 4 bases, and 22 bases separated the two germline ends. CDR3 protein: CASKPPTAGRSTEAFF. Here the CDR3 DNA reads TGTGCCAGCAAGCCCCCTACCGCAGGGAGGAGCACTGAAGCTTTCTTT.

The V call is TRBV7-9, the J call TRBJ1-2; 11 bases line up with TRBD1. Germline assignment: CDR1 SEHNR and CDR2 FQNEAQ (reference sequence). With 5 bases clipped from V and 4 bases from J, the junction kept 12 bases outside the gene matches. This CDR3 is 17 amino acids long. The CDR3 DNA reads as TGTGCCAGCAGCCTAGAAGCCGGGACAGGGGGTCTCTATGGCTACACCTTC. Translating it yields CASSLEAGTGGLYGYTF. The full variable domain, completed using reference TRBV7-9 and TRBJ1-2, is DTGVSQNPRHKITKRGQNVTFRCDPISEHNRLYWYRQTLGQGPEFLTYFQNEAQLEKSRLLSDRFSAERPKGSFSTLEIQRTEQGDSAMYLCASSLEAGTGGLYGYTFGSGTRLTVV.

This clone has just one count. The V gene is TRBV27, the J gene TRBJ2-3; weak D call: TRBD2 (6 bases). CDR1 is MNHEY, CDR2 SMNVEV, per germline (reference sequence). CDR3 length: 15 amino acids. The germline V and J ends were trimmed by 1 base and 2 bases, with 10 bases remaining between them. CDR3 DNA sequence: TGTGCCAGCAGTTTATACGGCGGGAACACAGATACGCAGTATTTT. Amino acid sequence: CASSLYGGNTDTQYF.

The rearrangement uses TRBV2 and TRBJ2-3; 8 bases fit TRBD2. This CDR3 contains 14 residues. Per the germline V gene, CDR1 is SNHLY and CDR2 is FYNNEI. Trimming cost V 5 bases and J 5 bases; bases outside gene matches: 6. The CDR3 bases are TGTGCCAGCAGTTTGGGCCTAGCGGGAGATACGCAGTATTTT. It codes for CASSLGLAGDTQYF.

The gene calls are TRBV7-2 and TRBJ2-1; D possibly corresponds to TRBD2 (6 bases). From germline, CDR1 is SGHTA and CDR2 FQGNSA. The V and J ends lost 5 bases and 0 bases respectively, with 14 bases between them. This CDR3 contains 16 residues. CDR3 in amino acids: CASSRLVSGSYNEQFF. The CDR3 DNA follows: TGTGCCAGCAGCCGGCTGGTTAGCGGCTCCTACAATGAGCAGTTCTTC.

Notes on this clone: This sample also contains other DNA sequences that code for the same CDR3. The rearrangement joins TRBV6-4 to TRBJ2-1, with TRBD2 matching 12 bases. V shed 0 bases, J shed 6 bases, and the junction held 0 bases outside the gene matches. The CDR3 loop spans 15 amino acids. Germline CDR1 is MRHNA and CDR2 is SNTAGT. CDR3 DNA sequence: TGTGCCAGCAGTGACTCGACTAGCGGGAGCAATGAGCAGTTCTTC. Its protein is CASSDSTSGSNEQFF.